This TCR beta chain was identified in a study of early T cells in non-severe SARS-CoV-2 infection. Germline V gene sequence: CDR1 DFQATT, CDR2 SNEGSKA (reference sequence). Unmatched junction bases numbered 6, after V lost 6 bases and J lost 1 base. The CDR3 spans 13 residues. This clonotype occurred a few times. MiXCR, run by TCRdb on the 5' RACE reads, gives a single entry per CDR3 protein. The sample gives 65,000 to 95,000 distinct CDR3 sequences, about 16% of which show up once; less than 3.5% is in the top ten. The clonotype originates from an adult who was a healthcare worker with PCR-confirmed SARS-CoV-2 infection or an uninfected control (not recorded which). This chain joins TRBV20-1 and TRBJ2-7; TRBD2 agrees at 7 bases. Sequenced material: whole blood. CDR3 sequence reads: CSADAGGSYEQYF. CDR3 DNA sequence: TGCAGTGCGGACGCCGGGGGGTCCTACGAGCAGTACTTC.